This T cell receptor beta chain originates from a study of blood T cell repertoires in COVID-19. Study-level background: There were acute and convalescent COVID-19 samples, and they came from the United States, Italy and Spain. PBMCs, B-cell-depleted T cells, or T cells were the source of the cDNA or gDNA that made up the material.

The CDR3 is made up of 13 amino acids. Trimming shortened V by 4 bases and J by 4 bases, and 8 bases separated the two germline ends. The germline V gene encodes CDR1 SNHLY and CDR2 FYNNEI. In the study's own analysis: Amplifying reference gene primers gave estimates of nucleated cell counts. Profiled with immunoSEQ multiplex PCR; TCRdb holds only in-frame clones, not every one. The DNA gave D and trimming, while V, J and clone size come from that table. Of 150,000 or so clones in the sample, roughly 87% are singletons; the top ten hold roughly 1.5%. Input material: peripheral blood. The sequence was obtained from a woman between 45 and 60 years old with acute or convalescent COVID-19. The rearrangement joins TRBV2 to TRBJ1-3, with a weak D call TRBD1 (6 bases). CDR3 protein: CASSVQGGNTIYF. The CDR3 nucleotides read TGTGCCAGCAGTGTACAGGGAGGAAACACCATATATTTT.